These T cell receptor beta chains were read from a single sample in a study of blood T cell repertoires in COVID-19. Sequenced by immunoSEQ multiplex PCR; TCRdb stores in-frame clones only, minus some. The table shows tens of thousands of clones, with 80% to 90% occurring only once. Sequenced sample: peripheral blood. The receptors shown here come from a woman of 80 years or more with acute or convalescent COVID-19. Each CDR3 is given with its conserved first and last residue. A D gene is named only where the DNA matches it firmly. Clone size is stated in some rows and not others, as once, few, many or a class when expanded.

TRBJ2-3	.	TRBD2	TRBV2	TGTGCCAGCAGATTGACTAGCTTTCAAGATACGCAGTATTTT	CASRLTSFQDTQYF
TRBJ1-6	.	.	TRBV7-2	TGTGCCAGCAGTTCCTTGGGAGGGCAAAATTCACCCCTCCACTTT	CASSSLGGQNSPLHF
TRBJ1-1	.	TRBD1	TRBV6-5	TGTGCCAGCAGTTCCTGGGACAGGCGAACTGAAGCTTTCTTT	CASSSWDRRTEAFF
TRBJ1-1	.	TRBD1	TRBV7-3	TGTGCCAGCAGCACCGGGACAGGGGGCACTGAAGCTTTCTTT	CASSTGTGGTEAFF
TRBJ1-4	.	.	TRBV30	TGTGCCTGGAGTGGCTTGCAGGAAAAACTGTTTTTT	CAWSGLQEKLFF
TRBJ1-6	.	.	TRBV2	TGTGCCAGCAGTGATTCTCGACAGGTTCGTTCACCCCTCCACTTT	CASSDSRQVRSPLHF
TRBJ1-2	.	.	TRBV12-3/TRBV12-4	TGTGCCAGCAGTTTAAGTGCCACCGGGTACACCTTC	CASSLSATGYTF
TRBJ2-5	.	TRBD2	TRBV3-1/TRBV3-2	TGTGCCAGCAGCCAAGGCCTAGCGGGAGGACAGACCCAGTACTTC	CASSQGLAGGQTQYF
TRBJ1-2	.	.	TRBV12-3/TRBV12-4	TGTGCCAGCAGTTTCGGGAGGCGGGAGGGCTACACCTTC	CASSFGRREGYTF
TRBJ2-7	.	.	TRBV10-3	TGTGCCATCAGTGACCCGAGGGGGTTCGAGCAGTACTTC	CAISDPRGFEQYF
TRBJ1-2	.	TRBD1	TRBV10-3	TGTGCCATCAGGAGTATGACAGGGAACTATGGCTACACCTTC	CAIRSMTGNYGYTF
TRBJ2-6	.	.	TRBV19	TGTGCCAGTAGCCCGGGCTCTGGGGCCAACGTCCTGACTTTC	CASSPGSGANVLTF
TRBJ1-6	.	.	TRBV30	TGTGCCTGGAGTTATTCAAGAACAGGGAGCTCCTATAATTCACCCCTCCACTTT	CAWSYSRTGSSYNSPLHF
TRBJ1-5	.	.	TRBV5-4	TGTGCCAGCAGCTTAGACAGAACCCAGCCCCAGCATTTT	CASSLDRTQPQHF
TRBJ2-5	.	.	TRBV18	TGTGCCAGCTCACCACAGAACGGCGGGGGCGTGGGAGAGACCCAGTACTTC	CASSPQNGGGVGETQYF
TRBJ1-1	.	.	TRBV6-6	TGTGCCAGCAGTTACAGGGGGGGTTTCACTGAAGCTTTCTTT	CASSYRGGFTEAFF
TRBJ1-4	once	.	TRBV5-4	TGTGCCAGCAGCTCTCTTCCTAATGAAAAACTGTTTTTT	CASSSLPNEKLFF
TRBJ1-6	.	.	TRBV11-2	TGTGCCAGCAGCTTAGGTACAGGGCTTAATTCACCCCTCCACTTT	CASSLGTGLNSPLHF
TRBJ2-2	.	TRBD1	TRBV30	TGTGCCTGGAGTGCCCCGGACAGGGAGTCCGGGGAGCTGTTTTTT	CAWSAPDRESGELFF
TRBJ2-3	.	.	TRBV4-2	TGTGCCAGCAGCCAGGGGGCGTTCAGCACAGATACGCAGTATTTT	CASSQGAFSTDTQYF
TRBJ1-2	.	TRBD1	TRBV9	TGTGCCAGCAGCGGCGGACAGGGTTGGCTTTTCGGCTACACCTTC	CASSGGQGWLFGYTF